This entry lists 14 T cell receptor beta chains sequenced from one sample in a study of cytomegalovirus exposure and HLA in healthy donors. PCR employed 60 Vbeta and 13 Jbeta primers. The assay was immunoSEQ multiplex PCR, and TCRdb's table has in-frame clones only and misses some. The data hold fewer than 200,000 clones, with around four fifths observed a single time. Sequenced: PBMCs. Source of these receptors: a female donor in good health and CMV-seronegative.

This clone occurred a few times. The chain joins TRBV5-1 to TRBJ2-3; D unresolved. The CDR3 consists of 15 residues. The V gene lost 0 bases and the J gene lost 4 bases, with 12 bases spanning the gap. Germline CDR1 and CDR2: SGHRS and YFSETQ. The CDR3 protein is CASSLGSGVPDTQYF. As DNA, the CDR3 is TGCGCCAGCAGCTTGGGATCAGGTGTCCCAGATACGCAGTATTTT.

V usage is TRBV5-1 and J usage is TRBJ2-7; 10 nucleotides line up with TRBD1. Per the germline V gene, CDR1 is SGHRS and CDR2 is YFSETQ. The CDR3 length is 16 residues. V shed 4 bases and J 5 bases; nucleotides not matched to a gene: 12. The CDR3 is CASSAKTGTGVHEQYF. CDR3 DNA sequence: TGCGCCAGCAGCGCTAAGACCGGGACAGGGGTCCACGAGCAGTACTTC.

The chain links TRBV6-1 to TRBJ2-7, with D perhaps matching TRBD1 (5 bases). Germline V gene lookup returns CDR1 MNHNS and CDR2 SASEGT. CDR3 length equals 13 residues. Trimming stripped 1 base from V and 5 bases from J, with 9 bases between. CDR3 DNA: TGTGCCAGCAGTGAAGGAATAGGGGACGAGCAGTACTTC. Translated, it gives CASSEGIGDEQYF.

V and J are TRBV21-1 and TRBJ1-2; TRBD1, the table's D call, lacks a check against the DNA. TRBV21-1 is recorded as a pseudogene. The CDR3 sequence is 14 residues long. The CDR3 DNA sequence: TGTGCCAGCCGACCAGGGTCTGTCAACTATGGCTACACCTTC. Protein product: CASRPGSVNYGYTF.

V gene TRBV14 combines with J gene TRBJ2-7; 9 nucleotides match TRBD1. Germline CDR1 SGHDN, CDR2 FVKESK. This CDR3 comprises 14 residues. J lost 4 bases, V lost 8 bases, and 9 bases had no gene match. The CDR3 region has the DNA TGTGCCAGCTCAAAGACAGGGGGTTATTACGAGCAGTACTTC. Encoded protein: CASSKTGGYYEQYF.

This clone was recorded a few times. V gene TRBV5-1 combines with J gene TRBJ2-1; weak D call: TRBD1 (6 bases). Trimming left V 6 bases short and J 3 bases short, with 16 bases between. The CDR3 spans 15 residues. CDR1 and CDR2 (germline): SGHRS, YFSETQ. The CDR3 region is CASKRGQGGYNEQFF. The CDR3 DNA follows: TGCGCCAGCAAGAGAGGACAAGGGGGCTACAATGAGCAGTTCTTC. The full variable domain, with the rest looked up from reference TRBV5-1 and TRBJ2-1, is KAGVTQTPRYLIKTRGQQVTLSCSPISGHRSVSWYQQTPGQGLQFLFEYFSETQRNKGNFPGRFSGRQFSNSRSEMNVSTLELGDSALYLCASKRGQGGYNEQFFGPGTRLTVL.

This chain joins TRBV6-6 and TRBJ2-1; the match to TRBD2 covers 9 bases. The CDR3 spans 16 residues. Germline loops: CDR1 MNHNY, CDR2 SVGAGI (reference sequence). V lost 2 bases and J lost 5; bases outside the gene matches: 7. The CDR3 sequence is CASSYGAGGLNNEQFF. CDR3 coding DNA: TGTGCCAGCAGTTACGGAGCGGGAGGCCTCAACAATGAGCAGTTCTTC.

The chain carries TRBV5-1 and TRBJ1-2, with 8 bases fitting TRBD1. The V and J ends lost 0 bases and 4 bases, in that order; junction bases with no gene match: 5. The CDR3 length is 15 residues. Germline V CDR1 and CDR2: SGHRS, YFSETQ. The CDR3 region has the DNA TGCGCCAGCAGCTTGGCCGAAGGACAGGGCTATGGCTACACCTTC. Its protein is CASSLAEGQGYGYTF.

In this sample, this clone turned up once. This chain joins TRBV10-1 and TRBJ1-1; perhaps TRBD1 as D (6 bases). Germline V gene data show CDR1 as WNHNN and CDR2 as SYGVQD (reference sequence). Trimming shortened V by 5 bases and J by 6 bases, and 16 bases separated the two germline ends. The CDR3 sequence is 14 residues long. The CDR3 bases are TGCGCCAGCAGTCTACAGGGCGACCCAGCTGAAGCTTTCTTT. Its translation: CASSLQGDPAEAFF.

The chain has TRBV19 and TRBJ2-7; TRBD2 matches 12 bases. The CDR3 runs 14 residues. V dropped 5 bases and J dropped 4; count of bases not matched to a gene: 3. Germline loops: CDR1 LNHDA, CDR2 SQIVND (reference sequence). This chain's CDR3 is CASSPSGGAYEQYF. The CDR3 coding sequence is TGTGCCAGTAGTCCTAGCGGGGGGGCGTACGAGCAGTACTTC. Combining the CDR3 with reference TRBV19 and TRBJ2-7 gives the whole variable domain DGGITQSPKYLFRKEGQNVTLSCEQNLNHDAMYWYRQDPGQGLRLIYYSQIVNDFQKGDIAEGYSVSREKKESFPLTVTSAQKNPTAFYLCASSPSGGAYEQYFGPGTRLTVT.

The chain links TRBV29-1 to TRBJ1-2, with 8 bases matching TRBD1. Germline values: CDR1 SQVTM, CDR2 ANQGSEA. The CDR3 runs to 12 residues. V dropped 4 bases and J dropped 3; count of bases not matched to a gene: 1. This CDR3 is CSVVQGDYGYTF. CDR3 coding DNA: TGCAGCGTTGTACAGGGGGACTATGGCTACACCTTC.

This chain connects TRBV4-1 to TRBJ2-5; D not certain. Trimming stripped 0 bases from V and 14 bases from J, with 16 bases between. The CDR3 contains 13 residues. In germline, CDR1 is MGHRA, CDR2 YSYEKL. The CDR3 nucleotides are TGCGCCAGCAGCCAAGAAATGTTAGGTACTAATTACTTC. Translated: CASSQEMLGTNYF.

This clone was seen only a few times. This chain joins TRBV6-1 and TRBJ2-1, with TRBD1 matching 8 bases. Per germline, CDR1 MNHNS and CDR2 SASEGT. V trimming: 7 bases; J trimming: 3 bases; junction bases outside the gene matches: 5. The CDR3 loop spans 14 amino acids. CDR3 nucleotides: TGTGCCAGCACTGAGACAGGGGTCTACAATGAGCAGTTCTTC. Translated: CASTETGVYNEQFF.

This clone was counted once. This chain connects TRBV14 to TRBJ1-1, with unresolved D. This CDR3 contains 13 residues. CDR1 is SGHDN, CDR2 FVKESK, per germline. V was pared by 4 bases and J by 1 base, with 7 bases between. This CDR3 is CASSRERNTEAFF. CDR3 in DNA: TGTGCCAGCAGCCGGGAGAGGAACACTGAAGCTTTCTTT. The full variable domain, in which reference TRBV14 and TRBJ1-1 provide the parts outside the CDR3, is EAGVTQFPSHSVIEKGQTVTLRCDPISGHDNLYWYRRVMGKEIKFLLHFVKESKQDESGMPNNRFLAERTGGTYSTLKVQPAELEDSGVYFCASSRERNTEAFFGQGTRLTVV.